The rows below give T cell receptor beta chains drawn from one sample of a study of cytomegalovirus exposure and HLA in healthy donors. Clones were read by immunoSEQ multiplex PCR, and TCRdb kept only the in-frame ones, dropping some. The table lists fewer than 200,000 clones, roughly nine tenths of them singletons. Material for sequencing was PBMCs. These receptors were collected from a woman in her thirties in good health and CMV-seronegative. The CDR3 runs from the conserved cysteine through the conserved F or W. The order of the fields is clone size, V gene, D gene, J gene, CDR3 DNA, CDR3 protein. A D gene is named only where the DNA matches it firmly. Not all rows give a size; the values are once, few, many and, for expanded clones, a class.

clone_size: NA
v_call: TRBV5-1
d_call: NA
j_call: TRBJ2-1
cdr3_nt: TGCGCCAGCAGCTTGGGACAGGACTACAATGAGCAGTTCTTC
cdr3_aa: CASSLGQDYNEQFF

clone_size: NA
v_call: TRBV27
d_call: NA
j_call: TRBJ1-5
cdr3_nt: TGTGCCAGCAGTCCCGCGGACAGACCCAATCAGCCCCAGCATTTT
cdr3_aa: CASSPADRPNQPQHF

clone_size: NA
v_call: TRBV5-5
d_call: NA
j_call: TRBJ2-7
cdr3_nt: TGTGCCAGCAGCTTGGATCCAACCAGGTCCTACGAGCAGTACTTC
cdr3_aa: CASSLDPTRSYEQYF

clone_size: NA
v_call: TRBV28
d_call: TRBD2
j_call: TRBJ2-3
cdr3_nt: TGTGCCAGCAGTGCCTTGGGACTAGCGGGAACAGATACGCAGTATTTT
cdr3_aa: CASSALGLAGTDTQYF

clone_size: NA
v_call: TRBV7-2
d_call: NA
j_call: TRBJ1-2
cdr3_nt: TGTGCCAGCAGCTTATCCCTTGGGCAGGCCACGTTACATGGCTACACCTTC
cdr3_aa: CASSLSLGQATLHGYTF

clone_size: few
v_call: TRBV9
d_call: NA
j_call: TRBJ2-2
cdr3_nt: TGTGCCAGCAGCGTAGATGCGGTAAACACCGGGGAGCTGTTTTTT
cdr3_aa: CASSVDAVNTGELFF

clone_size: NA
v_call: TRBV29-1
d_call: NA
j_call: TRBJ1-1
cdr3_nt: TGCAGCGTTGATCGGGGATTTGGGAACACTGAAGCTTTCTTT
cdr3_aa: CSVDRGFGNTEAFF

clone_size: NA
v_call: TRBV7-7
d_call: NA
j_call: TRBJ2-1
cdr3_nt: TGTGCTAGCAGCCCCCGGACAGCTAATGAGCAGTTCTTC
cdr3_aa: CASSPRTANEQFF

clone_size: NA
v_call: TRBV6-1
d_call: NA
j_call: TRBJ2-2
cdr3_nt: TGTGCCAGCAGTAAGGTGGGGGCCGGGGAGCTGTTTTTT
cdr3_aa: CASSKVGAGELFF

clone_size: NA
v_call: TRBV7-3
d_call: NA
j_call: TRBJ1-1
cdr3_nt: TGTGCCAGCAGCTTCGGAGAGAACACTGAAGCTTTCTTT
cdr3_aa: CASSFGENTEAFF

clone_size: NA
v_call: TRBV5-1
d_call: NA
j_call: TRBJ2-2
cdr3_nt: TGCGCCAGCAGCTTACAGGGTCTTAGCGGGGAGCTGTTTTTT
cdr3_aa: CASSLQGLSGELFF

clone_size: NA
v_call: TRBV19
d_call: NA
j_call: TRBJ2-7
cdr3_nt: TGTGCCAGTAGTATCGACCTCCAGAGGACCTACGAGCAGTACTTC
cdr3_aa: CASSIDLQRTYEQYF

clone_size: few
v_call: TRBV27
d_call: NA
j_call: TRBJ1-3
cdr3_nt: TGTGCCAGCAGTTCGGGCAACACCATATATTTT
cdr3_aa: CASSSGNTIYF

clone_size: NA
v_call: TRBV5-1
d_call: NA
j_call: TRBJ2-3
cdr3_nt: TGCGCCAGCAGCTTGAGGGGGAGCGGGGAGACAGATACGCAGTATTTT
cdr3_aa: CASSLRGSGETDTQYF

clone_size: few
v_call: TRBV29-1
d_call: NA
j_call: TRBJ2-5
cdr3_nt: TGCAGCGTTGAGGGAGAGGTCCAAGAGACCCAGTACTTC
cdr3_aa: CSVEGEVQETQYF

clone_size: NA
v_call: TRBV7-9
d_call: TRBD1
j_call: TRBJ2-7
cdr3_nt: TGTGCCAGCAGCCCAAAGGGGACAGGAAACTACGAGCAGTACTTC
cdr3_aa: CASSPKGTGNYEQYF

clone_size: NA
v_call: TRBV6-5
d_call: TRBD2
j_call: TRBJ2-1
cdr3_nt: TGTGCCAGCAGTTACTATACTAGCGGGGGGGCCAATGAGCAGTTCTTC
cdr3_aa: CASSYYTSGGANEQFF

clone_size: NA
v_call: TRBV7-6
d_call: NA
j_call: TRBJ2-1
cdr3_nt: TGTGCCAGCAGCCGACGGGTCGGGGCCAATGAGCAGTTCTTC
cdr3_aa: CASSRRVGANEQFF

clone_size: NA
v_call: TRBV13
d_call: NA
j_call: TRBJ2-7
cdr3_nt: TGTGCCAGCAGCTTAGAGGCTGCGCAGGGGTTTTACGAGCAGTACTTC
cdr3_aa: CASSLEAAQGFYEQYF

clone_size: NA
v_call: TRBV7-2
d_call: NA
j_call: TRBJ1-4
cdr3_nt: TGTGCCAGCAGCAAACAGATTGCAACTAATGAAAAACTGTTTTTT
cdr3_aa: CASSKQIATNEKLFF

clone_size: NA
v_call: TRBV13
d_call: NA
j_call: TRBJ2-1
cdr3_nt: TGTGCCAGCAGCCCGGAGAGGGGGTTGGAGCAGTTCTTC
cdr3_aa: CASSPERGLEQFF

clone_size: NA
v_call: TRBV7-2
d_call: NA
j_call: TRBJ1-2
cdr3_nt: TGTGCCAGCACAAATGCCCGGGCGTCCAATCCTAACTATGGCTACACCTTC
cdr3_aa: CASTNARASNPNYGYTF

clone_size: few
v_call: TRBV6-1
d_call: NA
j_call: TRBJ1-3
cdr3_nt: TGTGGGGGACAAAGCTCTGGAAACACCATATATTTT
cdr3_aa: CGGQSSGNTIYF

clone_size: NA
v_call: TRBV27
d_call: NA
j_call: TRBJ2-3
cdr3_nt: TGTGCCAGCAGTTCCACAGATACGCAGTATTTT
cdr3_aa: CASSSTDTQYF

clone_size: NA
v_call: TRBV5-1
d_call: NA
j_call: TRBJ1-1
cdr3_nt: TGCGCCAGCAGTCCCGCGGGGCTGAACACTGAAGCTTTCTTT
cdr3_aa: CASSPAGLNTEAFF

clone_size: NA
v_call: TRBV7-6
d_call: TRBD1
j_call: TRBJ1-5
cdr3_nt: TGTGCCAGCAGCTCTGGACAGGGGCATGCTCAGCCCCAGCATTTT
cdr3_aa: CASSSGQGHAQPQHF

clone_size: NA
v_call: TRBV27
d_call: TRBD1
j_call: TRBJ1-3
cdr3_nt: TGTGCCAGCAGCCCAAGCACAGGGGAGTTTTCTGGAAACACCATATATTTT
cdr3_aa: CASSPSTGEFSGNTIYF

clone_size: medium-sized
v_call: TRBV7-8
d_call: NA
j_call: TRBJ1-1
cdr3_nt: TGTGCCAGCAGCCCCTTACTTGGGGGGGGAACTGAAGCTTTCTTT
cdr3_aa: CASSPLLGGGTEAFF

clone_size: NA
v_call: TRBV7-6
d_call: NA
j_call: TRBJ2-1
cdr3_nt: TGTGCCAGCAGCTTAGACCCCCTACGGGGGAATGAGCAGTTCTTC
cdr3_aa: CASSLDPLRGNEQFF

clone_size: NA
v_call: TRBV5-4
d_call: TRBD2
j_call: TRBJ2-3
cdr3_nt: TGTGCCAGCAGCCCCGGGACTAGTGAGGATACGCAGTATTTT
cdr3_aa: CASSPGTSEDTQYF

clone_size: NA
v_call: TRBV4-1
d_call: NA
j_call: TRBJ1-1
cdr3_nt: TGCGCCAGCAGCCAAGATAAGGAGGGCGCCGGACCGAACACTGAAGCTTTCTTT
cdr3_aa: CASSQDKEGAGPNTEAFF

clone_size: NA
v_call: TRBV16
d_call: TRBD1
j_call: TRBJ1-2
cdr3_nt: TGTGCCAGCAGCCCTCCGGGACAGCACGCCTATGGCTACACCTTC
cdr3_aa: CASSPPGQHAYGYTF

clone_size: few
v_call: TRBV2
d_call: TRBD1
j_call: TRBJ1-5
cdr3_nt: TGTGCCAGCCTGGGACAGGGTCCTCAGCCCCAGCATTTT
cdr3_aa: CASLGQGPQPQHF

clone_size: NA
v_call: TRBV21-1
d_call: NA
j_call: TRBJ2-3
cdr3_nt: TGTGCCAGCACCAACACAGATACGCAGTATTTT
cdr3_aa: CASTNTDTQYF

clone_size: NA
v_call: TRBV4-3
d_call: TRBD2
j_call: TRBJ2-3
cdr3_nt: TGCGCCAGCAGCCTGGGGACTAGCGGGGGCCAGTCGATAAGTAATTTT
cdr3_aa: CASSLGTSGGQSISNF

clone_size: NA
v_call: TRBV6-5
d_call: TRBD1
j_call: TRBJ2-1
cdr3_nt: TGTGCCAGCAGACGGGACAGTAAGACCGGGAATGAGCAGTTCTTC
cdr3_aa: CASRRDSKTGNEQFF

clone_size: NA
v_call: TRBV5-4
d_call: TRBD1
j_call: TRBJ1-1
cdr3_nt: TGTGCCAGCAGCTTAGACAGGGTCACTGAAGCTTTCTTT
cdr3_aa: CASSLDRVTEAFF

clone_size: NA
v_call: TRBV12-5
d_call: NA
j_call: TRBJ1-2
cdr3_nt: TGTGCTAGTGGTTTGGAGTCCTTCTATGGCTACACCTTC
cdr3_aa: CASGLESFYGYTF

clone_size: NA
v_call: TRBV6-6
d_call: TRBD1
j_call: TRBJ2-7
cdr3_nt: TGTGCCAGCAATGGGGGACAGGGCTACGAGCAGTACTTC
cdr3_aa: CASNGGQGYEQYF

clone_size: NA
v_call: TRBV13
d_call: NA
j_call: TRBJ2-7
cdr3_nt: TGTGCCAGCATCCGAAGGGGGGAGATCTACGAGCAGTACTTC
cdr3_aa: CASIRRGEIYEQYF

clone_size: NA
v_call: TRBV7-2
d_call: TRBD2
j_call: TRBJ2-3
cdr3_nt: TGTGCCAGCAGCCCATATAGAGCGGGGGAAGGAGATACGCAGTATTTT
cdr3_aa: CASSPYRAGEGDTQYF

clone_size: NA
v_call: TRBV25-1
d_call: NA
j_call: TRBJ1-6
cdr3_nt: TGTGCCAGCAGTGGGGAGGGAAAGTCCTATAATTCACCCCTCCACTTT
cdr3_aa: CASSGEGKSYNSPLHF

clone_size: NA
v_call: TRBV28
d_call: NA
j_call: TRBJ1-5
cdr3_nt: TGTGCCAGCAGTTTATCGGGGCTCTATCAGCCCCAGCATTTT
cdr3_aa: CASSLSGLYQPQHF

clone_size: NA
v_call: TRBV5-6
d_call: NA
j_call: TRBJ1-2
cdr3_nt: TGTGCCAGCAGCGCGGACTTCTATGGCTACACCTTC
cdr3_aa: CASSADFYGYTF

clone_size: NA
v_call: TRBV9
d_call: TRBD1
j_call: TRBJ1-1
cdr3_nt: TGTGCCAGCAGCGCGGACAGGGTAGGCACTGAAGCTTTCTTT
cdr3_aa: CASSADRVGTEAFF

clone_size: NA
v_call: TRBV28
d_call: NA
j_call: TRBJ1-4
cdr3_nt: TGTGCCAGCAGTTTATCGGGCGGGAACCTTGAAAAACTGTTTTTT
cdr3_aa: CASSLSGGNLEKLFF

clone_size: NA
v_call: TRBV5-1
d_call: TRBD1
j_call: TRBJ2-7
cdr3_nt: TGCGCCAGCAGCCCGAGACAGGGGGCTTCCTACGAGCAGTACTTC
cdr3_aa: CASSPRQGASYEQYF

clone_size: NA
v_call: TRBV4-2
d_call: NA
j_call: TRBJ2-6
cdr3_nt: TGTGCCAGCGCGTTCTCTGGGGCCAACGTCCTGACTTTC
cdr3_aa: CASAFSGANVLTF

clone_size: few
v_call: TRBV10-3
d_call: TRBD2
j_call: TRBJ2-5
cdr3_nt: TGTGCCATCAGTGAGACTAGCGGGGGGGAGACCCAGTACTTC
cdr3_aa: CAISETSGGETQYF

clone_size: NA
v_call: TRBV14
d_call: NA
j_call: TRBJ1-2
cdr3_nt: TGTGCCAGCAGCCAAGATTTAGGGTCCGGCTACACCTTC
cdr3_aa: CASSQDLGSGYTF

clone_size: NA
v_call: TRBV29-1
d_call: TRBD2
j_call: TRBJ2-7
cdr3_nt: TGCAGCGTTAGACTAGCGGGAGGTTACGAGCAGTACTTC
cdr3_aa: CSVRLAGGYEQYF

clone_size: NA
v_call: TRBV19
d_call: NA
j_call: TRBJ2-2
cdr3_nt: TGTGCCAGTAGTATAGATTTGGGACGGGAGCTGTTTTTT
cdr3_aa: CASSIDLGRELFF

clone_size: NA
v_call: TRBV6-6
d_call: TRBD1
j_call: TRBJ1-1
cdr3_nt: TGTGCCAGCAGCCTACCTACGGACAGGACGGAAGCTTTCTTT
cdr3_aa: CASSLPTDRTEAFF

clone_size: NA
v_call: TRBV6-5
d_call: NA
j_call: TRBJ1-2
cdr3_nt: TGTGCCAGCAGTTACTCTTCAAAGGTTTACACCTTC
cdr3_aa: CASSYSSKVYTF

clone_size: few
v_call: TRBV27
d_call: NA
j_call: TRBJ1-1
cdr3_nt: TGTGCCAGCAGTTCGGCCACTGAAGCTTTCTTT
cdr3_aa: CASSSATEAFF

clone_size: NA
v_call: TRBV5-4
d_call: TRBD2
j_call: TRBJ2-7
cdr3_nt: TGTGCCAGCAGCGGGGGGACTAGCGGGGTCGTCGCTTCCGAGCAGTACTTC
cdr3_aa: CASSGGTSGVVASEQYF

clone_size: NA
v_call: TRBV12-5
d_call: NA
j_call: TRBJ2-2
cdr3_nt: TGTGCTAGTGCCGTCGCGGGGACCGGGGAGCTGTTTTTT
cdr3_aa: CASAVAGTGELFF

clone_size: once
v_call: TRBV19
d_call: NA
j_call: TRBJ1-1
cdr3_nt: TGTGCCGTTAAGGATGGTGTGACTGAAGCTTTCTTT
cdr3_aa: CAVKDGVTEAFF